These T cell receptor beta chains were read from a single sample in a study of shared clonotypes between healthy human individuals. Measured with immunoSEQ multiplex PCR; TCRdb has only the in-frame clones, and not every one. Of some 1,400,000 clones detected, roughly 96% appear once; the ten largest clones hold roughly 1.2%. The sample consisted of naive CD4+ T cells sorted from blood. The receptor source for this set is a young man in good health. The conserved cysteine and the conserved F or W are not part of the CDR3 here.

TRBV28 ASSHIQGEHREKLF
TRBV11-3 ASSDRESHEQY
TRBV10-1 ASSDSVFGSTDTQY
TRBV9 ASSVAWGEDRRHSYNEQF
TRBV18 ASSPSAARDNEQF
TRBV6-1 ASSEGRAAGRNNEQF
TRBV15 ATSRDSLRVHYEQY
TRBV10-3 AISESGTGTKGYT
TRBV27 ASRLRHGGTGAANEKLF
TRBV14 ASSQEFEQF
TRBV5-5 ASSKPTGASTEAF
TRBV15 ATSSTRTSYSYEQY
TRBV9 ASSVTAGETQY
TRBV9 ASSVGQASGANVLT
TRBV7-7 ASSSGLGTSGTDTQY
TRBV28 ASTLAGMPPST
TRBV19 ASRRGSSYNEQF
TRBV5-6 ASSPAYRGALDEQY
TRBV10-3 AISELASGRAILGNEQF
TRBV9 ASSVSPAPTDTQY
TRBV10-3 AISEERVRAF